A selection of T cell receptor beta chains follows, all from one sample in a study of blood T cell repertoires in COVID-19. The method was immunoSEQ multiplex PCR; TCRdb's version includes in-frame clones alone and lacks a portion of them. The sample has 150,000 to 200,000 clones, about 85% seen once; the top ten hold roughly 9.8%. The specimen was peripheral blood. These receptors were collected from a woman older than 75 with acute or convalescent COVID-19. The CDR3 runs from the conserved cysteine through the conserved F or W. D genes are given only for firm matches. The listing skips clone size in some rows; elsewhere it reads once, few, many or a size class.

abundance	d_gene	v_gene	j_gene	CDR3nt	CDR3aa
-	-	TRBV6-6	TRBJ2-7	TGTGCCAGCAAACCGCGGGACCTTTTTCGATACGAGCAGTACTTC	CASKPRDLFRYEQYF
-	TRBD1	TRBV27	TRBJ1-5	TGTGCCAGCAGTTTATTTGGGACAGGGGGCTCCAATCAGCCCCAGCATTTT	CASSLFGTGGSNQPQHF
-	-	TRBV19	TRBJ1-6	TGTGCCAGTAGTATAGGTGGGGCGTTATATTCACCCCTCCACTTT	CASSIGGALYSPLHF
-	TRBD1	TRBV7-8	TRBJ1-1	TGTGCCAGCAGCGCGACAGGGCGTGGGACTGAAGCTTTCTTT	CASSATGRGTEAFF
-	-	TRBV7-2	TRBJ2-7	TGTGCCAGCAGCCCGCCAGCGGGTTTGGAGCAGTACTTC	CASSPPAGLEQYF
-	TRBD2	TRBV10-3	TRBJ2-5	TGTGCCGCCGGGGCGGGAGTGGAGACCCAGTACTTC	CAAGAGVETQYF
-	-	TRBV7-2	TRBJ2-7	TGTGCCAGCAGCTTAGCGGGGGCCCGCTACGAGCAGTACTTC	CASSLAGARYEQYF
-	TRBD2	TRBV25-1	TRBJ2-3	TGTGCCAGCAGTGGGCCTAGCGGGAGAGATACGCAGTATTTT	CASSGPSGRDTQYF
few	-	TRBV9	TRBJ2-7	TGTGCCAGCAGCGTAGCGAGGGACACCCACCTTTTTTGGGAGCAGTACTTC	CASSVARDTHLFWEQYF
-	-	TRBV7-2	TRBJ2-3	TGTGCCAGCAGCTCCATGGGGGGGCGTATCAGCACAGATACGCAGTATTTT	CASSSMGGRISTDTQYF
-	-	TRBV9	TRBJ1-4	TGTGCCAGCAGCGTAACAGGATCGAGAAAACTGTTTTTT	CASSVTGSRKLFF
-	-	TRBV19	TRBJ1-2	TGTGCCAGTAGTATAGACCCTCCGGGAGACTATGGCTACACCTTC	CASSIDPPGDYGYTF
few	-	TRBV7-2	TRBJ1-1	TGTGCCAGCAGCCAACGGCAGGGCGCGAACACTGAAGCTTTCTTT	CASSQRQGANTEAFF
-	-	TRBV6-5	TRBJ1-2	TGTGCCAGCAGTTACTCGAAGCAGGGTCACTATGGCTACACCTTC	CASSYSKQGHYGYTF
-	-	TRBV19	TRBJ1-1	TGTGCCAGTAAACCCTTTCCCAGGGCCACTGAAGCTTTCTTT	CASKPFPRATEAFF
few	TRBD1	TRBV5-1	TRBJ1-1	TGCGCCAGCGCGGGACAGGGGAGGAACACTGAAGCTTTCTTT	CASAGQGRNTEAFF
-	TRBD1	TRBV27	TRBJ2-7	TGTGCCAGCAGTTCCCGGGACAGGGAGTACGAGCAGTACTTC	CASSSRDREYEQYF
-	-	TRBV18	TRBJ2-7	TGTGCCAGCTCACGGACTCGGACAGATCACGTCGAGCAGTACTTC	CASSRTRTDHVEQYF
-	-	TRBV29-1	TRBJ1-5	TGCAGCGTTGTAGGGGGTAGAGATAGCAATCAGCCCCAGCATTTT	CSVVGGRDSNQPQHF
-	-	TRBV19	TRBJ2-7	TGTGCCAGTGCATTCACAGGCTCTTACGAGCAGTACTTC	CASAFTGSYEQYF
-	-	TRBV5-6	TRBJ2-2	TGTGCCAGCAGCTTGTTTTTCCCCCGGGGGACCGGGGAGCTGTTTTTT	CASSLFFPRGTGELFF
once	-	TRBV19	TRBJ2-6	TGTGCCAGTAGTATAGATAGCTCTGGGGCCAACGTCCTGACTTTC	CASSIDSSGANVLTF
-	TRBD1	TRBV12-3/TRBV12-4	TRBJ1-2	TGTGCCAGCAGACAGGGGTTTGGCTACACCTTC	CASRQGFGYTF
-	TRBD1	TRBV5-3	TRBJ1-2	TGTGCCAGAAGCCGCCGGACAGGGGGCAGCTATGGCTACACCTTC	CARSRRTGGSYGYTF
-	-	TRBV5-4	TRBJ2-7	TGTGCCAGCAGCTTTCAGGGGGGCGAGCAGTACTTC	CASSFQGGEQYF
-	-	TRBV6-6	TRBJ2-2	TGTGCCAGCAGTTCCGGACGGGAGACGACCGGGGAGCTGTTTTTT	CASSSGRETTGELFF
-	-	TRBV7-2	TRBJ2-2	TGTGCCAGCAGCCTTAGAGGCGGGGTGGGGACCGGGGAGCTGTTTTTT	CASSLRGGVGTGELFF
-	-	TRBV30	TRBJ1-1	TGTGCCTGGAGTGACGGTGGGCTAACTGAAGCTTTCTTT	CAWSDGGLTEAFF
-	-	TRBV7-2	TRBJ1-2	TGTGCCAGCAGCAATAAAAACACAGGGAGGGAGGGGAAATATGGCTACACCTTC	CASSNKNTGREGKYGYTF
few	TRBD2	TRBV7-9	TRBJ2-2	TGTGCCAGCAGCGACCTAGCGGGATCGGGCGGGGAGCTGTTTTTT	CASSDLAGSGGELFF
few	-	TRBV5-1	TRBJ1-1	TGCGCCAGCAGCTTGGGCAGGGTCAACACTGAAGCTTTCTTT	CASSLGRVNTEAFF
-	-	TRBV6-5	TRBJ1-2	TGTGCCAGCAGTTCGGACAGCAACTATGGCTACACCTTC	CASSSDSNYGYTF
-	-	TRBV19	TRBJ2-1	TGTGCCAGTAATGTCAGGGCGGCCTACAATGAGCAGTTCTTC	CASNVRAAYNEQFF
-	TRBD2	TRBV7-9	TRBJ2-1	TGTGCCAGCAGCTTAAGACTAGCGGACAATGAGCAGTTCTTC	CASSLRLADNEQFF
-	-	TRBV7-2	TRBJ1-2	TGTGCCAGCAGCTTAGTGGCAGACTATGGCTACACCTTC	CASSLVADYGYTF
-	TRBD1	TRBV4-1	TRBJ2-1	TGCGCCAGCAGCCGACAAGAGGCCGGGACAGGGGGCTATGAGCAGTTCTTC	CASSRQEAGTGGYEQFF
-	TRBD1	TRBV6-5	TRBJ1-3	TGTGCCAGCAGCCGTGACAGGGGCCGTGGAAACACCATATATTTT	CASSRDRGRGNTIYF
-	-	TRBV29-1	TRBJ2-3	TGCAGCGTGGAACTAGCCGGCACAGATACGCAGTATTTT	CSVELAGTDTQYF
-	-	TRBV7-2	TRBJ2-7	TGTGCCAGCAGCCAGGAGGGGACAGTCTACTCCTACGAGCAGTACTTC	CASSQEGTVYSYEQYF
-	TRBD2	TRBV18	TRBJ2-7	TGTGCCAGCTCACCATCGGCGGGGGGCTCCTACGAGCAGTACTTC	CASSPSAGGSYEQYF
-	-	TRBV7-9	TRBJ2-2	TGTGCCAGCAGCTGGGCAGGGCGGTTCGGGGAGCTGTTTTTT	CASSWAGRFGELFF
-	-	TRBV7-8	TRBJ1-6	TGTGCCAGCAGCTTCAACGGGGGACTATGGGGCGATAATTCACCCCTCCACTTT	CASSFNGGLWGDNSPLHF
-	TRBD1	TRBV5-1	TRBJ2-3	TGCGCCAGCAGCTCGGACAGGGGCGGGGTGGATACGCAGTATTTT	CASSSDRGGVDTQYF
-	-	TRBV11-3	TRBJ1-1	TGTGCCAGCAGCTTACGGGGTGTGGATAACACTGAAGCTTTCTTT	CASSLRGVDNTEAFF
-	TRBD2	TRBV28	TRBJ2-2	TGTGCCAGCAGTTCCCTGGCGGGGGGCCGCCCGGGGGAGCTGTTTTTT	CASSSLAGGRPGELFF
-	-	TRBV3-1/TRBV3-2	TRBJ1-2	TGTGCCAGCAGCCGGGCCCCCTATGGCTACACCTTC	CASSRAPYGYTF
-	-	TRBV7-3	TRBJ2-5	TGTGCCAGCAGCCCACAGGGCCAAGAGACCCAGTACTTC	CASSPQGQETQYF
-	-	TRBV27	TRBJ1-1	TGTGCCAGCAGTTTAATGGGCAGGAACCCTCATCCGGACACTGAAGCTTTCTTT	CASSLMGRNPHPDTEAFF
-	-	TRBV19	TRBJ1-5	TGTGCCGGGGCGCCATTGGGCAATCAGCCCCAGCATTTT	CAGAPLGNQPQHF
-	TRBD2	TRBV5-4	TRBJ2-5	TGTGCCAGCAGCTTGCCGGGGGGGGACGAGACCCAGTACTTC	CASSLPGGDETQYF
-	TRBD2	TRBV29-1	TRBJ2-1	TGCAGCGTTGGGTATAGCGGGGGAACTGGGGATGAGCAGTTCTTC	CSVGYSGGTGDEQFF
-	-	TRBV12-3/TRBV12-4	TRBJ2-6	TGTGCCAGCAGGCCCTCGGGGACCAACGTCCTGACTTTC	CASRPSGTNVLTF
-	TRBD1	TRBV14	TRBJ2-5	TGTGCCAGCAGCCAAGTGGGACAGGGCCAAGAGACCCAGTACTTC	CASSQVGQGQETQYF
-	-	TRBV19	TRBJ1-5	TGTGCCAGTAGTAAGAGCCAGGGGCCGAGCAATCAGCCCCAGCATTTT	CASSKSQGPSNQPQHF
-	TRBD1	TRBV18	TRBJ2-2	TGTGCCAGCTCACCAGCAGGGGGCGCGGACACCGGGGAGCTGTTTTTT	CASSPAGGADTGELFF
-	TRBD1	TRBV7-8	TRBJ1-1	TGTGCCAGCAGCTCCCAGGGGGGCACTGAAGCTTTCTTT	CASSSQGGTEAFF
-	TRBD2	TRBV5-5	TRBJ2-7	TGTGCCAGCAGCTTGGCTAGTAGCGGGAGGGGAATCTACGAGCAGTACTTC	CASSLASSGRGIYEQYF
few	TRBD1	TRBV27	TRBJ1-4	TGTGCCAGCAGTTGGGCCCTGACAGGGGACGAAAAACTGTTTTTT	CASSWALTGDEKLFF
once	-	TRBV7-2	TRBJ2-7	TGTGCCAGCAGCTTAGATAAGGGAGACGAGCAGTACTTC	CASSLDKGDEQYF